Each of the 21 T cell receptor beta chains below was sequenced from the same sample in a study of T cell responses to AZD1222 COVID-19 vaccine. Libraries were prepared by immunoSEQ multiplex PCR; TCRdb keeps only in-frame clonotypes and omits some of them. The table includes 80,000 to 100,000 clones, 88% detected once. The sequences come from peripheral blood, collected on day 0 of MenACWY control vaccination. All receptors derive from an adult in good health.

The V and J genes are TRBV12-3 or TRBV12-4 and TRBJ1-1; D is unresolved. This CDR3 is 13 amino acids long. The germline V and J ends were trimmed by 6 bases and 3 bases, with 11 bases remaining between them. The CDR3 region is CASSPSWYTEAFF. CDR3 in DNA: TGTGCCAGCAGCCCAAGCTGGTACACTGAAGCTTTCTTT.

The chain uses TRBV11-1 and TRBJ2-1; 7 positions agree with TRBD1. V was clipped by 4 bases and J by 6 bases; unmatched bases: 9. This CDR3 region has 15 residues. CDR1 is SGHAT and CDR2 is FQDESV in the germline V gene (reference sequence). As DNA, the CDR3 is TGTGCCAGCAGCTCCCCCCGGGACAGTGGCAATGAGCAGTTCTTC. It encodes CASSSPRDSGNEQFF.

Only a few counts were recorded for this clone. The chain links TRBV19 to TRBJ1-2, with D possibly matching TRBD1 (5 bases). Germline V CDR1 and CDR2: LNHDA, SQIVND (reference sequence). The CDR3 has 15 amino acids. The V end lost 7 bases, the J end lost 2 bases, and 17 bases lay between the germline ends. The CDR3 DNA is TGTGCCAGTACCCCCCGGGGGAATTCGAACTATGGCTACACCTTC. Amino acid sequence: CASTPRGNSNYGYTF.

The chain's CDR3 is CASSLSQETQYF. The CDR3 DNA sequence: TGCGCCAGCAGCTTGTCGCAAGAGACCCAGTACTTC. The chain is built from TRBV5-1 and TRBJ2-5; no firm D call. With 1 base removed from V and 2 bases from J, the gap between germline ends came to 3 bases. CDR1 and CDR2 (germline): SGHRS, YFSETQ. The CDR3 sequence is 12 residues long.

This clone was seen only once. V and J are TRBV6-6 and TRBJ2-3; 12 bases agree with TRBD2. The CDR3 has 14 residues. Looked up from germline, CDR1 is MNHNY and CDR2 is SVGAGI (reference sequence). Unmatched junction bases numbered 2, after V lost 6 bases and J lost 4 bases. CDR3 DNA sequence: TGTGCCAGCAGACTAGCGGGGGGCCCAGATACGCAGTATTTT. Protein: CASRLAGGPDTQYF.

The V call is TRBV9, the J call TRBJ1-4; 7 nucleotides align to TRBD1. The CDR3 length is 14 residues. The germline gives CDR1 SGDLS, CDR2 YYNGEE. After removal of 0 bases from V and 8 bases from J, the junction contained 4 bases not matched to a gene. CDR3 in amino acids: CASSVAGQPEKLFF. The CDR3 bases are TGTGCCAGCAGCGTAGCGGGACAGCCAGAAAAACTGTTTTTT.

The V and J genes are TRBV4-3 and TRBJ1-6; TRBD1 is a possible D gene (6 bases). Trimming left V 0 bases short and J 1 base short, with 13 bases between. The CDR3 is made up of 18 amino acids. Germline lookup yields CDR1 LGHNA and CDR2 YSLEER. The CDR3, as DNA: TGCGCCAGCAGCCAAGACGGGGGGCGCGGGTCCTATAATTCACCCCTCCACTTT. Protein sequence: CASSQDGGRGSYNSPLHF.

The chain recombines TRBV5-4 with TRBJ2-1, with TRBD1 identical over 7 bases. Trimming cost V 0 bases and J 6 bases; bases outside gene matches: 3. The germline V gene has CDR1 SGHNT and CDR2 YYREEE (reference sequence). This CDR3 region has 14 residues. The CDR3 sequence: CASSLGGGRNEQFF. The CDR3 region has the DNA TGTGCCAGCAGCTTGGGAGGGGGCCGCAATGAGCAGTTCTTC. Full variable domain (remainder filled in from reference TRBV5-4 and TRBJ2-1): ETGVTQSPTHLIKTRGQQVTLRCSSQSGHNTVSWYQQALGQGPQFIFQYYREEENGRGNFPPRFSGLQFPNYSSELNVNALELDDSALYLCASSLGGGRNEQFFGPGTRLTVL.

The V call is TRBV19, the J call TRBJ2-5; maybe TRBD2 (6 bases). CDR1 LNHDA and CDR2 SQIVND come from the germline V gene (reference sequence). The CDR3 loop spans 15 amino acids. The V and J ends lost 5 bases and 1 base respectively, with 14 bases between them. In DNA, the CDR3 is TGTGCCAGTAGTCTCCGTCCGGGACTCCAAGAGACCCAGTACTTC. This sequence encodes CASSLRPGLQETQYF.

The chain carries TRBV7-7 and TRBJ2-2; TRBD2 aligns across 10 bases. V gave up 1 base and J gave up 4 bases; unmatched junction bases: 6. The CDR3 extends over 17 amino acids. Germline-derived CDR1 and CDR2 are SSHAT and FNYEAQ (reference sequence). CDR3 sequence (DNA): TGTGCCAGCAGCTTAGAACTAGCGGGGATCACCACCGGGGAGCTGTTTTTT. It yields the protein CASSLELAGITTGELFF.

The chain couples TRBV10-3 to TRBJ2-5, with 8 bases lining up with TRBD1. This CDR3 region has 15 residues. Unmatched junction bases numbered 11, after V lost 6 bases and J lost 5 bases. Germline CDR1 ENHRY, CDR2 SYGVKD. The CDR3 nucleotides read TGTGCCATCAGGGGTGGACAGGGTGGGGACGAGACCCAGTACTTC. It encodes CAIRGGQGGDETQYF.

The gene calls are TRBV5-8 and TRBJ2-5; TRBD1 might be the D (6 bases). The CDR3 sequence is 14 residues long. Trimming removed 0 bases from V and 6 bases from J, with 12 bases in between. The germline V gene has CDR1 SGHTS and CDR2 YDEGEE. CDR3 coding DNA: TGTGCCAGCAGCTTGGACAGGGACACGAAGACCCAGTACTTC. This translates into CASSLDRDTKTQYF.

The count of this clone is one. Other DNA sequences in this sample translate to the same CDR3. This chain uses TRBV19 with TRBJ2-2; possibly TRBD1 or TRBD2 for D (5 bases each). Germline V lookup: CDR1 LNHDA, CDR2 SQIVND (reference sequence). The V end was cut by 3 bases, the J end by 1 base, with 6 bases between. The CDR3 loop spans 14 amino acids. CDR3 sequence reads: CASSIGGNTGELFF. In DNA form, the CDR3 reads TGTGCCAGTAGTATTGGGGGGAACACCGGGGAGCTGTTTTTT.

CDR3 bases: TGTGCCAGTAGGCTAACAGGGGGCGCCGATTATACTGAAGCTTTCTTT. It is translated as CASRLTGGADYTEAFF. The chain has TRBV19 and TRBJ1-1; 9 bases are a match to TRBD1. Trimming cost V 6 bases and J 5 bases; bases outside gene matches: 13. This CDR3 has 16 amino acids. Germline-derived CDR1 and CDR2 are LNHDA and SQIVND (reference sequence).

The V gene is TRBV7-2, the J gene TRBJ2-3, with a tentative D call TRBD2 (5 bases). The germline V gene encodes CDR1 SGHTA and CDR2 FQGNSA. This CDR3 contains 14 residues. Trimming pared 1 base from V and 5 bases from J, leaving 10 bases between. The CDR3 nucleotides are TGTGCCAGCAGCTTAGGGGTCGGGGTAGATACGCAGTATTTT. This translates into CASSLGVGVDTQYF. Looking up the rest from reference TRBV7-2 and TRBJ2-3 gives the full variable domain: GAGVSQSPSNKVTEKGKDVELRCDPISGHTALYWYRQSLGQGLEFLIYFQGNSAPDKSGLPSDRFSAERTGGSVSTLTIQRTQQEDSAVYLCASSLGVGVDTQYFGPGTRLTVL.

This chain links TRBV5-6 with TRBJ2-3; weak D call: TRBD2 (5 bases). Trimming pared 4 bases from V and 2 bases from J, leaving 14 bases between. Germline V gene data show CDR1 as SGHDT and CDR2 as YYEEEE. The CDR3 spans 15 residues. The CDR3 is CASSLFGIYTDTQYF. CDR3 coding DNA: TGTGCCAGCAGCCTTTTCGGGATATACACAGATACGCAGTATTTT.

The chain is built from TRBV3-1 (or the pseudogene TRBV3-2) and TRBJ2-1, with D hard to call. The CDR3 consists of 13 residues. Looked up from germline, CDR1 is LGHDT and CDR2 is YNNKEL (reference sequence). V lost 0 bases and J lost 8, with 8 bases in between. The CDR3, as DNA: TGTGCCAGCAGCCAAGAGAGAGGCGATGAGCAGTTCTTC. Translating it yields CASSQERGDEQFF.

In this sample, this clone turned up a few times. The V and J genes are TRBV4-1 and TRBJ2-3; D is ambiguous. Trimming stripped 0 bases from V and 3 bases from J, with 10 bases between. The V gene's germline CDR1 is MGHRA and CDR2 YSYEKL. This CDR3 comprises 15 residues. The CDR3 here is CASSQDSATTDTQYF. CDR3 nucleotides: TGCGCCAGCAGCCAAGATAGTGCGACGACAGATACGCAGTATTTT.

The chain is built from TRBV4-1 and TRBJ1-2; 8 bases are shared with TRBD1. Germline V gives CDR1 MGHRA, CDR2 YSYEKL. The CDR3 is 15 residues long. The ends lost 4 bases at V and 4 bases at J; junction bases unmatched: 8. CDR3 protein: CASSPSGGYTYGYTF. The CDR3 DNA is TGCGCCAGCAGCCCCTCAGGGGGCTATACCTATGGCTACACCTTC.

The J gene is TRBJ1-3, the V gene TRBV19; D remains unclear. This CDR3 spans 16 amino acids. Germline-derived CDR1 and CDR2 are LNHDA and SQIVND (reference sequence). Trimming left V 3 bases short and J 0 bases short, with 12 bases between. CDR3 bases: TGTGCCAGTAGTATTACCCACGGCCCCTCTGGAAACACCATATATTTT. As protein: CASSITHGPSGNTIYF.

This sequence joins TRBV3-1 (or the pseudogene TRBV3-2) and TRBJ2-7; D is unclear. The CDR3 runs to 14 residues. Germline V gene sequence: CDR1 LGHDT, CDR2 YNNKEL (reference sequence). V gave up 1 base and J gave up 6 bases, with 13 bases separating them. In DNA, the CDR3 is TGTGCCAGCAGCCAAGGACGCATTAAGGCCGAGCAGTACTTC. Translating gives CASSQGRIKAEQYF.